This T cell receptor (beta chain) was sequenced in a study of T cells after yellow fever vaccination (dated 2019 in TCRdb). In the study overall: The SMART-Seq v4 Ultra Low Input RNA kit was used to prepare libraries from fractions with low cell numbers. To track T-cell clones before and after primary and booster YFV17D yellow fever vaccination, bulk TCR alpha and beta repertoires were sequenced longitudinally. Two healthy male donors, one aged 18 to 30 and one aged 30 to 40 years, made up the cohort. Blood was drawn at multiple timepoints before and after primary and secondary immunization, with bulk PBMC replicates and cell subsets isolated. Summary of the overall study and its limitations: Only a couple of donors were included in the study, so the extent to which the findings can be generalized is limited. A small fraction of clonotypes showed up in both the CD4 and CD8 compartments, probably as a result of convergent recombination. The secondary T-cell response was found to be weaker but faster than the primary response, with a peak reached on day 5 rather than on day 15. Computational filtering was needed because FACS-sorted repertoires could contain abundant contaminating clonotypes from the bulk population. Most clones expanded after primary vaccination were re-detected after the booster (96% of CD4 and about nine tenths of CD8), suggesting broad memory maintenance.

This clonotype was found many times. Its binding antigen is unknown. Base qualities are not at hand, and no much larger clone is one base apart. For CDR1 and CDR2, the germline V gene (reference sequence) lists SGHKS and YYEKEE. The CDR3 goes from the cysteine to the phenylalanine over 17 residues. CDR3 DNA is the only sequence kept; it has 51 bases, read in frame from the first base. At the junction V is shortened by 4 bases and J by 0 bases; bases outside the gene matches: 8. Synthesis of TCR cDNA relied on 5'RACE template switching, a step that introduced a universal primer site along with unique molecular identifiers. Priming for cDNA synthesis came from both the TCR alpha and TCR beta constant segments. Library amplification involved two PCR steps, and the second step added sample barcodes and sequencing adapters. Sequencing of the libraries was done on either Illumina HiSeq 2500 (2x100 bp) or NovaSeq (2x150 bp). On the study's bioinformatics: Reads were demultiplexed and collapsed into UMI consensus sequences with MIGEC, and V(D)J alignment was performed with MiXCR. Clonotypes responding to the vaccine were identified with edgeR on replicate PBMC samples, with the criteria of FDR below 0.01 and a log2 fold change above 5 up to day 15. CD4 or CD8 identity was assigned to each bulk clonotype according to whether the clonotype was present at higher abundance in the sequenced CD4 repertoire or the sequenced CD8 repertoire. The public reads were reanalyzed by TCRdb: fastp trimming at Q25, MiXCR alignment, in-frame beta chains only. Entries are consolidated by CDR3 protein sequence, retaining the most common genes and DNA. The V and J calls reflect TCRdb's pipeline rather than the authors' work. Present in this sample are about 360,000 distinct CDR3 sequences, roughly 6.2% of which were seen just once. The ten largest account for 14% to 15% of the sample.

The sample's treatment or condition label, in plain terms: live attenuated yellow fever vaccine strain. Two biological replicates of bulk PBMCs were collected at each blood-draw timepoint. PBMCs were isolated from peripheral blood using a standard Ficoll-Paque protocol. TriZol was used to extract RNA from bulk PBMCs, from CD4 and CD8 fractions, and from dextramer-positive and dextramer-negative fractions. The sample in question was PBMCs, obtained 5 days after the yellow fever booster vaccination. The rearrangement joined TRBV5-5 to TRBJ2-3, and TRBD1 aligns with 10 junction nucleotides. The receptor's source is a man aged 25-45 years who received the YFV17D yellow fever vaccine. CDR3 protein: CASSTRDRGLSTDTQYF. Read as DNA, the sequence is TGTGCCAGCAGCACCCGAGACAGGGGGCTTAGCACAGATACGCAGTATTTT.